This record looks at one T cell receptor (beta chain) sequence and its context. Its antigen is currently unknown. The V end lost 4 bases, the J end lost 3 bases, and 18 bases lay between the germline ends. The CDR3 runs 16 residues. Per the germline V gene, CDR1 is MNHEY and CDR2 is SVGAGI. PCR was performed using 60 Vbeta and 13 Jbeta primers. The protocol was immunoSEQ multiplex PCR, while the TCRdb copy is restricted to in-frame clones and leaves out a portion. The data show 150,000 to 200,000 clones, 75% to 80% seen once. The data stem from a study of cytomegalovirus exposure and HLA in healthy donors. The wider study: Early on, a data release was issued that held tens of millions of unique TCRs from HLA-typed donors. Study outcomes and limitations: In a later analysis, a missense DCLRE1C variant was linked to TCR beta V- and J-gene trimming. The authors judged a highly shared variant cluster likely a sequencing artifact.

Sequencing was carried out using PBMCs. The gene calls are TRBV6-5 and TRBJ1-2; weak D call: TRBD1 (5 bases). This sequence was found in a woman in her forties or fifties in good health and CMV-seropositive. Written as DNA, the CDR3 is TGTGCCAGCAGTTTTGCAGCGGGGCGAGGCTACTATGGCTACACCTTC. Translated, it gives CASSFAAGRGYYGYTF.